The 27 T cell receptor beta chains listed next were all sequenced from one sample in a study of CD8 T cells in ankylosing spondylitis. General study results and limits: There was a TCR beta motif, made of eight highly homologous variants, that appeared characteristic of ankylosing spondylitis blood.

No cognate antigen is known for these TCRs. TCRdb re-called the 5' RACE reads with MiXCR, one entry per CDR3 protein. The sample records hundreds of thousands of distinct CDR3 sequences, approximately 12% being singletons. Source material: blood, either unsorted or a sorted T cell fraction (not recorded which). These receptors all stem from a male donor with ankylosing spondylitis.

The rearrangement joins TRBV2 to TRBJ1-5; D might be TRBD1 (5 bases). The germline V and J ends were trimmed by 8 bases and 0 bases, with 14 bases remaining between them. CDR1 and CDR2 from the germline V gene are SNHLY and FYNNEI. This CDR3 comprises 15 residues. The CDR3 protein is CASRLGDSSNQPQHF. The CDR3 region has the DNA TGTGCCAGCCGTTTAGGGGACTCTAGCAATCAGCCCCAGCATTTT.

This clonotype was recorded at least ten times. The chain recombines TRBV13 with TRBJ1-6; 7 bases line up with TRBD1. Per germline, CDR1 PRHDT and CDR2 FYEKMQ (reference sequence). The trim removed 5 bases at V and 8 bases at J, leaving 6 bases unmatched. This CDR3 contains 14 residues. The CDR3 bases are TGTGCCAGCAGCCCCAGGGGGGGCGATTCACCCCTCCACTTT. As protein: CASSPRGGDSPLHF.

There are a few counts of this clonotype. This chain links TRBV5-6 with TRBJ2-1; TRBD2 agrees at 9 bases. Unmatched junction bases numbered 11, after V lost 7 bases and J lost 6 bases. CDR3 length: 15 amino acids. Germline lookup yields CDR1 SGHDT and CDR2 YYEEEE. CDR3 DNA: TGTGCCAGCGCCAGAGAAGCGGGAGGCCCCAATGAGCAGTTCTTC. This codes for CASAREAGGPNEQFF.

The rearrangement links TRBV11-3 to TRBJ2-2; TRBD1 might be the D (5 bases). V shed 3 bases and J shed 6 bases, with 8 bases lying between them. This CDR3 has 13 residues. CDR1 is SGHNT and CDR2 is YENEEA in the germline V gene. CDR3 protein: CASSFKGAGELFF. CDR3 DNA: TGTGCCAGCAGCTTTAAAGGGGCCGGGGAGCTGTTTTTT.

This clonotype turned up a few times. The chain employs TRBV18 and TRBJ2-2; D ambiguous. Trimming removed 1 base at V and 6 bases at J, with 6 bases between. This CDR3 is built from 13 residues. Germline lookup yields CDR1 KGHSH and CDR2 LQKENI. CDR3 bases: TGTGCCAGCTCACCACGGACGGCCGGGGAGCTGTTTTTT. The encoded protein is CASSPRTAGELFF.

The chain carries TRBV7-9 and TRBJ2-1, with D unresolved. The V and J ends lost 0 bases and 7 bases respectively, with 10 bases between them. This CDR3 is 14 amino acids long. Germline assignment: CDR1 SEHNR and CDR2 FQNEAQ (reference sequence). The CDR3, as DNA: TGTGCCAGCAGCTTAGCGCTAGGTTTTAATGAGCAGTTCTTC. This translates into CASSLALGFNEQFF.

V and J are TRBV30 and TRBJ1-5, with TRBD1 as a possible D gene (6 bases). The CDR3 sequence is 13 residues long. Trimming shortened V by 2 bases and J by 6 bases, and 11 bases separated the two germline ends. CDR1 and CDR2 from the germline V gene are GTSNPN and SVGIG (reference sequence). In DNA, the CDR3 is TGTGCCTGGAGTTGGGGGGCATTTCAGCCCCAGCATTTT. Amino acids: CAWSWGAFQPQHF. The full variable domain, completed using reference TRBV30 and TRBJ1-5, is SQTIHQWPATLVQPVGSPLSLECTVEGTSNPNLYWYRQAAGRGLQLLFYSVGIGQISSEVPQNLSASRPQDRQFILSSKKLLLSDSGFYLCAWSWGAFQPQHFGDGTRLSIL.

This clonotype was detected a few times. This chain links TRBV3-1 with TRBJ1-2, with D uncertain. The V end lost 2 bases, the J end lost 8 bases, and 15 bases lay between the germline ends. Germline values: CDR1 LGHDT, CDR2 YNNKEL (reference sequence). The CDR3 runs to 14 residues. This chain's CDR3 is CASSQTQGHGGYTF. The CDR3 DNA reads as TGTGCCAGCAGCCAAACCCAAGGGCATGGAGGCTACACCTTC.

This clonotype was seen many times. The rearrangement links TRBV12-3 or TRBV12-4 to TRBJ1-2; possibly TRBD1 for D (6 bases). The ends were cut back, 4 bases at V and 2 bases at J, with 11 bases in the middle. The CDR3 runs to 14 residues. The chain's CDR3 is CASSSTGMNYGYTF. Written as DNA, the CDR3 is TGTGCCAGCAGTTCGACAGGCATGAACTATGGCTACACCTTC.

This clonotype was observed a handful of times. The CDR3 DNA is TGCGCCAGCAGTGGAGGTATCGAGACCCAGTACTTC. It codes for CASSGGIETQYF. The J gene is TRBJ2-5, the V gene TRBV10-2; D gene ambiguous. Germline-derived CDR1 and CDR2 are WSHSY and SAAADI. The CDR3 totals 12 residues. V was clipped by 4 bases and J by 5 bases, with 8 bases between them.

The gene calls are TRBV20-1 and TRBJ1-6; tentative D call: TRBD1 (5 bases). Per the germline V gene, CDR1 is DFQATT and CDR2 is SNEGSKA (reference sequence). With 3 bases removed from V and 7 bases from J, the gap between germline ends came to 19 bases. This CDR3 is built from 16 residues. The CDR3 nucleotides are TGCAGTGCTAGGAATCCCGGGACGCCGGCAAATTCACCCCTCCACTTT. It specifies CSARNPGTPANSPLHF.

Points on this clonotype: Possible read error: a much larger clone is one base away. This rearrangement joins TRBV2 to TRBJ2-1; TRBD2 is a possible D gene (5 bases). CDR1 and CDR2 from the germline V gene are SNHLY and FYNNEI. Trimming cost V 4 bases and J 6 bases, with 13 bases left between them. CDR3 length equals 14 residues. The CDR3 nucleotides are TGTGCCAGCAGTGCCCTACTAGGGTCCAATGAGCAGTTCTTC. Encoded protein: CASSALLGSNEQFF. Filled out from reference TRBV2 and TRBJ2-1, the complete variable domain reads EPEVTQTPSHQVTQMGQEVILRCVPISNHLYFYWYRQILGQKVEFLVSFYNNEISEKSEIFDDQFSVERPDGSNFTLKIRSTKLEDSAMYFCASSALLGSNEQFFGPGTRLTVL.

This clonotype was picked up a small number of times. The V call is TRBV28, the J call TRBJ2-7, with D perhaps TRBD2 (6 bases). The CDR3 has 13 amino acids. Trimming cost V 2 bases and J 6 bases, with 11 bases left between them. The germline V gene has CDR1 MDHEN and CDR2 SYDVKM. CDR3 loop: CASSLIGGGEQYV. The DNA of the CDR3 is TGTGCCAGCAGTTTAATCGGGGGTGGCGAGCAGTACGTC.

This clonotype was found many times. The CDR3 reads CASSLVYQRDDSYEQYF. In DNA form, the CDR3 reads TGCGCCAGCAGCTTAGTCTACCAGCGGGACGACTCCTACGAGCAGTACTTC. The chain recombines TRBV5-1 with TRBJ2-7; 7 bases match TRBD2. Trimming cost V 2 bases and J 0 bases; bases outside gene matches: 11. The CDR3 covers 17 residues. Germline-derived CDR1 and CDR2 are SGHRS and YFSETQ.

Here the CDR3 reads CASTVSSGNTIYF. DNA of the CDR3: TGTGCCAGCACCGTAAGCTCTGGAAACACCATATATTTT. The chain uses TRBV12-3 or TRBV12-4 and TRBJ1-3; D unclear. Trimming shortened V by 7 bases and J by 0 bases, and 7 bases separated the two germline ends. The CDR3 is 13 amino acids.

This clonotype has just a few counts. The rearrangement links TRBV10-1 to TRBJ2-1; possibly TRBD1 or TRBD2 for D (5 bases each). The CDR3 spans 14 residues. V gave up 2 bases and J gave up 10 bases, with 15 bases separating them. Germline CDR1 is WNHNN and CDR2 is SYGVQD (reference sequence). CDR3: CASSEAGTDGEQFF. In DNA form, the CDR3 reads TGCGCCAGCAGTGAGGCAGGGACCGATGGGGAGCAGTTCTTC.

V gene TRBV11-2 combines with J gene TRBJ2-3; the D gene is possibly TRBD2 (5 bases). Trimming cost V 3 bases and J 1 base, with 8 bases left between them. The CDR3 totals 14 residues. The germline CDR1 and CDR2 sequences are SGHAT and FQNNGV. In nucleotides, the CDR3 is TGTGCCAGCAGCTTTATGAGGGGCACAGATACGCAGTATTTT. This codes for CASSFMRGTDTQYF. The full variable domain, completed using reference TRBV11-2 and TRBJ2-3, is EAGVAQSPRYKIIEKRQSVAFWCNPISGHATLYWYQQILGQGPKLLIQFQNNGVVDDSQLPKDRFSAERLKGVDSTLKIQPAKLEDSAVYLCASSFMRGTDTQYFGPGTRLTVL.

This clonotype was seen only a few times. The CDR3 reads CAWSVNGNTDTQYF. The CDR3 DNA is TGTGCCTGGAGTGTGAACGGCAACACAGATACGCAGTATTTT. The chain recombines TRBV30 with TRBJ2-3; D is unclear. This CDR3 contains 14 residues. Germline V gene lookup returns CDR1 GTSNPN and CDR2 SVGIG (reference sequence). V dropped 0 bases and J dropped 2 bases, with 9 bases sitting between them.

This clonotype was observed a few times. The chain couples TRBV10-3 to TRBJ2-2; D not resolved. The CDR3 covers 14 residues. V was cut by 5 bases and J by 4 bases, with 11 bases left in between. Germline CDR1 is ENHRY and CDR2 is SYGVKD. CDR3 DNA: TGTGCCATCAGTCTGGCGGCGATCACCGGGGAGCTGTTTTTT. Amino acids: CAISLAAITGELFF.

The chain links TRBV11-2 to TRBJ1-2; a weak D match, TRBD1 (5 bases). V was pared by 1 base and J by 8 bases, with 23 bases between. The CDR3 extends over 17 amino acids. Germline V lookup: CDR1 SGHAT, CDR2 FQNNGV. The CDR3 region is CASSLGSGPQLTHGYTF. The CDR3 DNA is TGTGCCAGCAGCTTAGGGTCAGGGCCACAACTAACTCACGGCTACACCTTC. The whole variable domain, remainder taken from reference TRBV11-2 and TRBJ1-2, is EAGVAQSPRYKIIEKRQSVAFWCNPISGHATLYWYQQILGQGPKLLIQFQNNGVVDDSQLPKDRFSAERLKGVDSTLKIQPAKLEDSAVYLCASSLGSGPQLTHGYTFGSGTRLTVV.

V usage is TRBV28 and J usage is TRBJ1-1; TRBD1 might be the D (5 bases). Germline V gene lookup returns CDR1 MDHEN and CDR2 SYDVKM. This CDR3 has 16 residues. V was shortened by 7 bases and J by 2 bases, with 20 bases between the two germline ends. Here the CDR3 reads CASTPVGTYTNTEAFF. In nucleotides, the CDR3 is TGTGCCAGCACCCCAGTGGGGACTTACACAAACACTGAAGCTTTCTTT.

This clonotype has more than one count but fewer than ten. The chain combines TRBV7-8 with TRBJ2-3; 7 bases fit TRBD2. Germline V CDR1 and CDR2: SGHVS, FQNEAQ. The V and J ends lost 5 bases and 4 bases, in that order; junction bases with no gene match: 12. This CDR3 region has 16 residues. For the CDR3, the DNA is TGTGCCAGCAGCCTACCGTCTAGCGGATCCTCAGATACGCAGTATTTT. Residues: CASSLPSSGSSDTQYF.

This clonotype has ten or more counts. This sequence joins TRBV12-3 or TRBV12-4 and TRBJ2-5; D ambiguous. With 2 bases removed from V and 1 base from J, the gap between germline ends came to 11 bases. The CDR3 has 15 residues. The CDR3 nucleotides read TGTGCCAGCAGTTTATATGTGTCGCCCCAAGAGACCCAGTACTTC. This gives the protein CASSLYVSPQETQYF.

This clonotype occurred a few times. The chain employs TRBV19 and TRBJ1-1; no reliable D call. CDR1 is LNHDA and CDR2 is SQIVND in the germline V gene (reference sequence). The CDR3 consists of 14 residues. V was cut by 3 bases and J by 1 base, with 9 bases left in between. CDR3 region: CASSIGHPNTEAFF. In DNA, the CDR3 is TGTGCCAGTAGTATTGGCCACCCGAACACTGAAGCTTTCTTT.

The chain links TRBV20-1 to TRBJ1-2; TRBD1 is a possible D gene (6 bases). The CDR3 totals 15 residues. The ends were cut back, 4 bases at V and 0 bases at J, with 15 bases in the middle. Germline lookup yields CDR1 DFQATT and CDR2 SNEGSKA (reference sequence). CDR3 in amino acids: CSAISQQGANYGYTF. In DNA, the CDR3 is TGCAGTGCTATTAGTCAACAGGGAGCTAACTATGGCTACACCTTC.

The chain has TRBV24-1 and TRBJ2-2; 11 nucleotides align to TRBD2. CDR1 KGHDR and CDR2 SFDVKD come from the germline V gene. J lost 4 bases, V lost 5 bases, and 11 bases had no gene match. The CDR3 length is 18 residues. In DNA, the CDR3 is TGTGCCACCAGTGGTCCAACTAGCGGGAGAACTGGCACCGGGGAGCTGTTTTTT. Translated, it gives CATSGPTSGRTGTGELFF.

This chain uses TRBV5-1 with TRBJ2-5, with D possibly called TRBD1 or TRBD2 (5 bases each). The CDR3 loop spans 15 amino acids. Trimming pared 0 bases from V and 4 bases from J, leaving 13 bases between. Per the germline V gene, CDR1 is SGHRS and CDR2 is YFSETQ. The CDR3: CASSLVGEQGETQYF. The CDR3 DNA reads as TGCGCCAGCAGCTTGGTGGGGGAGCAAGGAGAGACCCAGTACTTC.